Sequencing of this T cell receptor (beta chain) was carried out in a study of shared clonotypes between healthy human individuals. Notes on the study in general: Estimated richness values were generally larger in naive subsets than in memory subsets.

Germline CDR1 reads MDHEN; CDR2 reads SYDVKM. Trimming removed 9 bases at V and 2 bases at J, with 12 bases between. This CDR3 region has 13 residues. A CD45RA+ naive subset and a CD45RA-negative memory subset were split from CD4+ cells. As to this clone: Its antigen remains unidentified.

Deep was the level used in running the assay. Assay: immunoSEQ multiplex PCR; the TCRdb copy retains only in-frame clones and omits some. Of about 2.3 million clones in the sample, about nine tenths were seen once. Sequencing was performed on naive CD4+ T cells from PBMCs. Subset in this sample: CD45RA+ positively selected. This rearrangement joins TRBV28 to TRBJ2-3; D might be TRBD1 (5 bases). This clonotype was sampled from a young man in good health. Some clones in this sample may be carry-over from other donors' samples. The CDR3 coding sequence is TGTGCCAGTCAAGACAGAAACACAGATACGCAGTATTTT. This encodes CASQDRNTDTQYF.